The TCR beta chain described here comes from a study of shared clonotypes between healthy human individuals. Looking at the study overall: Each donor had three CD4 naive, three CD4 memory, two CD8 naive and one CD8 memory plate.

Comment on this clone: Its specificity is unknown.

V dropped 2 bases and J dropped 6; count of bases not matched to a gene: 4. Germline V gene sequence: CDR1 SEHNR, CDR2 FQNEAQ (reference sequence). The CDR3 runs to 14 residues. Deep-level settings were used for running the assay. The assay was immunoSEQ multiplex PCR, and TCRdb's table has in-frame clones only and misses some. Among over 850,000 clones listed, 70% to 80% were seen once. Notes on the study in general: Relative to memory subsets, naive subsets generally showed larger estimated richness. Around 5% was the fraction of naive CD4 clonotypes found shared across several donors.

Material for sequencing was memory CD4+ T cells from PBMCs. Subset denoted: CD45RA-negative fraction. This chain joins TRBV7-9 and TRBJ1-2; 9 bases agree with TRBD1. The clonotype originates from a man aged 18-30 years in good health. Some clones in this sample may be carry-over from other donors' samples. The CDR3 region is CASSLLDRGHGYTF. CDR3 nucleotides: TGTGCCAGCAGCTTACTGGACAGGGGACATGGCTACACCTTC. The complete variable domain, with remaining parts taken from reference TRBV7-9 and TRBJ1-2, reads DTGVSQNPRHKITKRGQNVTFRCDPISEHNRLYWYRQTLGQGPEFLTYFQNEAQLEKSRLLSDRFSAERPKGSFSTLEIQRTEQGDSAMYLCASSLLDRGHGYTFGSGTRLTVV.